This is a list of T cell receptor beta chains from one sample in a study of blood T cell repertoires in COVID-19. Assay: immunoSEQ multiplex PCR; the TCRdb copy retains only in-frame clones and omits some. The sample comprises roughly 120,000 clones, around three quarters of which are singletons, and 3.5% to 4.5% rests with the top ten. Sample: peripheral blood. The receptor source for this set is an elderly woman with acute or convalescent COVID-19. Each CDR3 is given without its conserved first and last residue.

j_gene | len | v_gene | CDR3aa
TRBJ1-3 | 11 | TRBV19 | ASSFKEANTIY
TRBJ2-1 | 13 | TRBV19 | ASSISDTYYNEQF
TRBJ1-1 | 11 | TRBV12-3/TRBV12-4 | ASSTGSRTEAF
TRBJ2-1 | 12 | TRBV14 | ASSLSPAVDEQF
TRBJ2-5 | 12 | TRBV7-3 | ASSLGAGGETQY
TRBJ1-2 | 14 | TRBV18 | ASSPKTVPSNYGYT
TRBJ1-6 | 12 | TRBV30 | AWSMTGSSSPLH
TRBJ1-5 | 10 | TRBV7-2 | ASSPLRGPQH
TRBJ2-5 | 12 | TRBV25-1 | ASRRTFESETQY
TRBJ1-2 | 14 | TRBV4-2 | ASSQGGQGRGYGYT
TRBJ2-5 | 15 | TRBV19 | ASSTFTSGRATETQY
TRBJ1-2 | 10 | TRBV7-2 | ASSTQTYGYT
TRBJ2-5 | 8 | TRBV2 | ASSRGTQY
TRBJ1-2 | 12 | TRBV28 | ATQGGARGYGYT
TRBJ2-2 | 14 | TRBV4-2 | ASSPRAGRVAGELF
TRBJ1-5 | 15 | TRBV28 | ASSISGTGGANQPQH
TRBJ1-1 | 13 | TRBV2 | ANTSMPGGALLAF
TRBJ1-5 | 12 | TRBV5-5 | ASSLGQGRQPQH
TRBJ1-5 | 11 | TRBV7-2 | ASSLQSNQPQH
TRBJ2-1 | 13 | TRBV4-2 | ASSQDGSSHDEQF
TRBJ2-7 | 13 | TRBV6-6 | ASRPRLVASYEQY
TRBJ2-3 | 16 | TRBV4-1 | ASSQIRGRLSSTDTQY
TRBJ2-4 | 15 | TRBV2 | ASTGTGRVGAKNIQY
TRBJ2-7 | 12 | TRBV6-6 | ASSYQGSGVQRY
TRBJ2-7 | 13 | TRBV6-2/TRBV6-3 | ASSKDFAASYEQY
TRBJ1-3 | 12 | TRBV2 | ASSELTYGNTIY
TRBJ2-5 | 11 | TRBV5-4 | ASSFPGMETQY
TRBJ2-3 | 15 | TRBV5-1 | ASSLMPGGGSPDTQY
TRBJ1-4 | 13 | TRBV7-6 | ASSYSGQRNEKLF